One and the same sample provided the 21 T cell receptor beta chains below, sequenced in a study of human T cells and chemical hapten exposure. Time point: pre-sensitization, week 0. Treatment: therapeutic diphenylcyclopropenone sensitization with weekly scalp DPC. Sequencing started from total RNA isolated from unfractionated whole blood. TCRdb passed the RACE reads through MiXCR, listing each CDR3 protein once. The sample holds 34,000 or so distinct CDR3 sequences; 10% are singletons and the top ten take about 28%. Source: whole blood, taken in connection with sensitization to the hapten diphenylcyclopropenone (DPC). The receptors originated from a man aged 45-65 years with alopecia areata. Some clones in this sample may be carry-over from other donors' samples.

This clonotype was detected many times. The chain links TRBV11-3 to TRBJ2-7; D uncertain. This CDR3 spans 14 amino acids. Trimming left V 5 bases short and J 1 base short, with 12 bases between. CDR1 SGHNT and CDR2 YENEEA come from the germline V gene. The CDR3 DNA sequence: TGTGCCAGCAGCCCAGGCGGCAGATCCTACGAGCAGTACTTC. Protein sequence: CASSPGGRSYEQYF.

This clonotype has ten or more counts. The chain is built from TRBV18 and TRBJ2-7, with 10 bases identical to TRBD1. The CDR3 contains 15 residues. Germline CDR1 and CDR2: KGHSH and LQKENI. The V gene end was trimmed by 3 bases and the J gene end by 1 base; junction bases not matched to a gene: 3. The CDR3 DNA follows: TGTGCCAGCTCACCCGGGACAGGGGTTTCCTACGAGCAGTACTTC. It is translated as CASSPGTGVSYEQYF.

This clonotype was seen a handful of times. This chain joins TRBV7-9 and TRBJ1-1; D remains unclear. With 0 bases removed from V and 3 bases from J, the gap between germline ends came to 5 bases. CDR1 SEHNR and CDR2 FQNEAQ come from the germline V gene (reference sequence). CDR3 length: 13 residues. CDR3 DNA sequence: TGTGCCAGCAGCTTAGCGCCGGACACTGAAGCTTTCTTT. Amino acids: CASSLAPDTEAFF.

At least ten counts were recorded for this clonotype. This chain links TRBV11-3 with TRBJ2-2; no clear D gene. Trimming pared 3 bases from V and 7 bases from J, leaving 6 bases between. CDR3 size: 12 residues. Germline CDR1 is SGHNT and CDR2 is YENEEA. The CDR3 protein is CASSLGDGELFF. The CDR3 nucleotides are TGTGCCAGCAGCTTGGGCGACGGGGAGCTGTTTTTT.

The chain carries TRBV10-3 and TRBJ2-1; D unclear. Germline CDR1 and CDR2: ENHRY and SYGVKD. This CDR3 has 11 amino acids. V shed 5 bases and J shed 6 bases, with 5 bases lying between them. The CDR3 region is CAISNVNEQFF. The CDR3 DNA reads as TGTGCCATCAGTAATGTCAATGAGCAGTTCTTC.

This clonotype has a count of ten or more. The chain employs TRBV27 and TRBJ2-7; 8 positions agree with TRBD2. There are 14 residues in the CDR3. V was clipped by 8 bases and J by 4 bases; unmatched bases: 10. CDR1 and CDR2 from the germline V gene are MNHEY and SMNVEV (reference sequence). CDR3 sequence: CASLRTSSDYEQYF. In nucleotides, the CDR3 is TGTGCCAGCTTGAGGACTAGCTCCGATTACGAGCAGTACTTC.

This clonotype was recorded many times. CDR3 protein: CASSPKRTSGDTDTQYF. The DNA for the CDR3 is TGTGCCAGCAGCCCCAAAAGGACTAGCGGGGACACAGATACGCAGTATTTT. V and J are TRBV7-9 and TRBJ2-3; 12 positions match TRBD2. V gave up 5 bases and J gave up 2 bases; unmatched junction bases: 8. The CDR3 has 17 residues. CDR1 is SEHNR, CDR2 FQNEAQ, per germline (reference sequence). Full variable domain (missing parts from reference TRBV7-9 and TRBJ2-3): DTGVSQNPRHKITKRGQNVTFRCDPISEHNRLYWYRQTLGQGPEFLTYFQNEAQLEKSRLLSDRFSAERPKGSFSTLEIQRTEQGDSAMYLCASSPKRTSGDTDTQYFGPGTRLTVL.

Only a few counts were recorded for this clonotype. The gene calls are TRBV27 and TRBJ2-2, with D tentatively TRBD2 (6 bases). V lost 6 bases and J 7 bases, leaving 15 bases between the germline ends. The CDR3 consists of 14 residues. Germline CDR1 reads MNHEY; CDR2 reads SMNVEV (reference sequence). The CDR3 is CASRQTSFDGELFF. DNA for the CDR3: TGTGCCAGCAGGCAGACTAGTTTCGACGGGGAGCTGTTTTTT.

V and J are TRBV29-1 and TRBJ2-4, with D possibly being TRBD1 (7 bases). The germline V gene has CDR1 SQVTM and CDR2 ANQGSEA. Trimming removed 7 bases from V and 8 bases from J, with 15 bases in between. The CDR3 is 12 residues long. CDR3 region: CSARGAFDIQYF. The CDR3 DNA reads as TGCAGCGCCAGGGGGGCTTTCGACATTCAGTACTTC. Based on the CDR3 plus reference TRBV29-1 and TRBJ2-4, the full variable domain is SAVISQKPSRDICQRGTSLTIQCQVDSQVTMMFWYRQQPGQSLTLIATANQGSEATYESGFVIDKFPISRPNLTFSTLTVSNMSPEDSSIYLCSARGAFDIQYFGAGTRLSVL.

At least ten counts were recorded for this clonotype. This CDR3 is CASSSGRNGGYTF. Written as DNA, the CDR3 is TGTGCCAGCAGTTCGGGTCGCAATGGCGGCTACACCTTC. This chain links TRBV28 with TRBJ1-2; D gene uncertain. Germline-derived CDR1 and CDR2 are MDHEN and SYDVKM. V lost 4 bases, J lost 8 bases, and 14 bases lay in between. CDR3 size: 13 residues.

The chain joins TRBV29-1 to TRBJ1-1; the D is unclear. CDR1 and CDR2 from the germline V gene are SQVTM and ANQGSEA. Trimming took off 3 bases at V and 4 bases at J, with 6 bases between the two ends. There are 11 residues in the CDR3. The CDR3 DNA follows: TGCAGCGTTGATGGCTTCACTGAAGCTTTCTTT. As protein: CSVDGFTEAFF.

This clonotype was recorded many times. The genes are TRBV6-1 and TRBJ2-3; no reliable D call. Trimming pared 8 bases from V and 1 base from J, leaving 4 bases between. CDR3 length: 11 amino acids. In germline, CDR1 is MNHNS, CDR2 SASEGT. CDR3 bases: TGTGCCAGCGCGGGCACAGATACGCAGTATTTT. Translated: CASAGTDTQYF.

V and J are TRBV9 and TRBJ2-1; the D is unclear. Between the trimmed V and J ends, which lost 0 bases and 0 bases, there was a span of 7 bases. Germline values: CDR1 SGDLS, CDR2 YYNGEE. CDR3 length: 15 amino acids. In DNA form, the CDR3 reads TGTGCCAGCAGCGTAGGCAGAAGCTCCTACAATGAGCAGTTCTTC. Translation: CASSVGRSSYNEQFF.

This clonotype has at least ten counts. The V call is TRBV29-1, the J call TRBJ1-1; D is uncertain. CDR1 is SQVTM and CDR2 is ANQGSEA in the germline V gene. The CDR3 runs to 12 residues. Trimming pared 2 bases from V and 0 bases from J, leaving 4 bases between. Here the CDR3 DNA reads TGCAGCGTTGAAATCCTGAACACTGAAGCTTTCTTT. Translation gives CSVEILNTEAFF.

The chain has TRBV10-3 and TRBJ2-5, with D hard to call. This CDR3 is built from 13 residues. V lost 1 base and J lost 4, with 7 bases in between. Germline V gene sequence: CDR1 ENHRY, CDR2 SYGVKD. As DNA, the CDR3 is TGTGCCATCAGTGAGTTGGAAGGAGAGACCCAGTACTTC. Translation: CAISELEGETQYF.

The chain combines TRBV28 with TRBJ2-2; 7 positions agree with TRBD2. This CDR3 has 15 amino acids. Per germline, CDR1 MDHEN and CDR2 SYDVKM. J lost 3 bases, V lost 5 bases, and 6 bases had no gene match. The CDR3 DNA is TGTGCCAGCAGTCCTCCGGGACTATACACCGGGGAGCTGTTTTTT. Residues: CASSPPGLYTGELFF.

This clonotype was seen many times. The V gene is TRBV2, the J gene TRBJ2-5, with D tentatively TRBD2 (5 bases). V lost 8 bases and J lost 7, with 8 bases in between. This CDR3 region has 10 residues. Looked up from germline, CDR1 is SNHLY and CDR2 is FYNNEI. The CDR3 DNA reads as TGTGCCAGCGGGGAGAGGACCCAGTACTTC. Its translation: CASGERTQYF.

This clonotype was observed at least ten times. The chain combines TRBV6-1 with TRBJ1-5; weak D call: TRBD1 (5 bases). The germline gives CDR1 MNHNS, CDR2 SASEGT. V was pared by 6 bases and J by 6 bases, with 6 bases between. This CDR3 contains 11 residues. The CDR3 coding sequence is TGTGCCAGCAGGGGGGTTCAGCCCCAGCATTTT. Its protein product is CASRGVQPQHF.

A remark on this clonotype: This could be a read error, since a much larger clone is one nucleotide away. J is TRBJ2-7 and V is TRBV7-2; no definite D call. The length of the CDR3 is 12 residues. Germline V CDR1 and CDR2: SGHTA, FQGNSA. In DNA form, the CDR3 reads TGTGTCAGCAGCTTAGGCCCCTACGAGCAGTACTTC. It codes for CVSSLGPYEQYF.

This clonotype was counted many times. This chain connects TRBV11-2 to TRBJ2-1, with D unclear. The germline gives CDR1 SGHAT, CDR2 FQNNGV. V was trimmed by 1 base and J by 8 bases, leaving 15 bases between them. The CDR3 extends over 15 amino acids. The CDR3: CASSLGSREVDEQFF. CDR3 DNA sequence: TGTGCCAGCAGCTTAGGGAGCCGTGAGGTGGATGAGCAGTTCTTC.

The table lists this clonotype with a few counts. This chain joins TRBV3-1 and TRBJ2-7; TRBD1 matches at 8 bases. CDR1 is LGHDT, CDR2 YNNKEL, per germline (reference sequence). This CDR3 spans 13 amino acids. The J segment lost 2 bases and the V segment lost 4 bases, leaving 1 base of the junction unmatched. The CDR3 DNA is TGTGCCAGCAGCCCGACAGGGGCCTACGAGCAGTACTTC. Translation gives CASSPTGAYEQYF.